The 18 T cell receptor beta chains given below trace back to one sample, sequenced in a study of cytomegalovirus exposure and HLA in healthy donors. With 60 Vbeta and 13 Jbeta primers, the PCR was carried out. TCRdb keeps only in-frame clones here, not all; method: immunoSEQ multiplex PCR. Of 120,000 to 150,000 clones in the sample, around 80% were seen once. The material sequenced was PBMCs. The receptor set was obtained from a man aged 30 to 39 in good health and CMV-seronegative.

The V and J genes are TRBV6-4 and TRBJ2-7; 7 bases agree with TRBD1. The CDR3 consists of 15 residues. V lost 6 bases to trimming and J lost 2 bases; unmatched junction nucleotides: 10. The germline gives CDR1 MRHNA, CDR2 SNTAGT. DNA for the CDR3: TGTGCCAGCAGACATAGACAGGGTCGAGCCTACGAGCAGTACTTC. This gives the protein CASRHRQGRAYEQYF.

In its sample, this clone was seen a few times. The J gene is TRBJ2-7, the V gene TRBV7-2; a weak D match, TRBD1 (6 bases). V was pared by 6 bases and J by 4 bases, with 19 bases between. Looked up from germline, CDR1 is SGHTA and CDR2 is FQGNSA. The CDR3 loop spans 15 amino acids. The CDR3 DNA follows: TGTGCCAGCAGTTCAAGACAGGTCGGGATTTACGAGCAGTACTTC. Translating gives CASSSRQVGIYEQYF.

The genes are TRBV6-5 and TRBJ2-4, with a tentative D call TRBD1 (5 bases). Germline V gene lookup returns CDR1 MNHEY and CDR2 SVGAGI. The CDR3 runs 12 residues. With 5 bases removed from V and 6 bases from J, the gap between germline ends came to 8 bases. The CDR3 loop reads CASSHDRNIQYF. The CDR3 DNA reads TGTGCCAGCAGTCACGACAGAAACATTCAGTACTTC.

The J gene is TRBJ2-7, the V gene TRBV5-1; 9 bases align to TRBD2. Germline V gene lookup returns CDR1 SGHRS and CDR2 YFSETQ. The CDR3 contains 14 residues. Trimming removed 0 bases from V and 4 bases from J; junction bases left unmatched: 2. CDR3 sequence: CASSLGLAEYEQYF. The CDR3 region has the DNA TGCGCCAGCAGCTTGGGACTAGCGGAGTACGAGCAGTACTTC.

This clone was observed a few times. The chain is built from TRBV28 and TRBJ1-1, with TRBD1 matching over 10 bases. V was pared by 7 bases and J by 0 bases, with 2 bases of the junction left unmatched. The CDR3 consists of 14 residues. Germline-derived CDR1 and CDR2 are MDHEN and SYDVKM. In DNA form, the CDR3 reads TGTGCCAGCAAAGACAGGGGGCTGAACACTGAAGCTTTCTTT. It is translated as CASKDRGLNTEAFF. The whole variable domain, filled in from reference TRBV28 and TRBJ1-1, reads DVKVTQSSRYLVKRTGEKVFLECVQDMDHENMFWYRQDPGLGLRLIYFSYDVKMKEKGDIPEGYSVSREKKERFSLILESASTNQTSMYLCASKDRGLNTEAFFGQGTRLTVV.

The chain recombines TRBV5-4 with TRBJ1-2; perhaps TRBD1 as D (5 bases). V shed 0 bases and J shed 14 bases, with 17 bases lying between them. CDR1 is SGHNT, CDR2 YYREEE, per germline (reference sequence). The CDR3 covers 13 residues. The CDR3 DNA reads TGTGCCAGCAGCTTGGAGCGGGATGGGGCGAGAACCTTC. This sequence encodes CASSLERDGARTF.

This clone was counted a few times. The chain recombines TRBV4-1 with TRBJ2-7; possibly TRBD2 for D (5 bases). Germline-derived CDR1 and CDR2 are MGHRA and YSYEKL. Trimming cost V 0 bases and J 4 bases, with 10 bases left between them. This CDR3 has 14 amino acids. The CDR3 reads CASSQDLEVYEQYF. The CDR3 bases are TGCGCCAGCAGCCAAGATCTGGAGGTTTACGAGCAGTACTTC.

The chain is built from TRBV25-1 and TRBJ2-1, with TRBD1 as a possible D gene (5 bases). Per germline, CDR1 MGHDK and CDR2 SYGVNS. The CDR3 has 13 residues. V lost 8 bases and J lost 1, with 9 bases in between. DNA for the CDR3: TGTGCCAGCGGGCAGGGTTCCTACAATGAGCAGTTCTTC. Translated: CASGQGSYNEQFF.

The J gene is TRBJ2-7, the V gene TRBV4-1; D might be TRBD2 (6 bases). This CDR3 contains 17 residues. Trimming left V 1 base short and J 6 bases short, with 22 bases between. From germline, CDR1 is MGHRA and CDR2 YSYEKL. CDR3 region: CASSQVPRRGTSLEQYF. The CDR3 nucleotides are TGCGCCAGCAGCCAAGTACCTAGACGAGGAACTAGCCTCGAGCAGTACTTC.

This clone was observed once. The chain has TRBV4-2 and TRBJ2-7, with D maybe TRBD1 (6 bases). Germline-derived CDR1 and CDR2 are LGHNA and YNFKEQ. The CDR3 is 15 amino acids. With 2 bases removed from V and 2 bases from J, the gap between germline ends came to 13 bases. Here the CDR3 reads CASSQFQGTTYEQYF. CDR3 nucleotide sequence: TGTGCCAGCAGCCAATTTCAGGGGACAACCTACGAGCAGTACTTC.

The V gene is TRBV15, the J gene TRBJ2-1; the match to TRBD2 covers 9 bases. CDR1 is LNHNV and CDR2 is YYDKDF in the germline V gene (reference sequence). Trimming took 2 bases from V and 2 from J; bases not matched to a gene: 7. The length of the CDR3 is 17 residues. Written as DNA, the CDR3 is TGTGCCACCAGCAGATCGGGGGTAGCGGGGGCCTACAATGAGCAGTTCTTC. Translating gives CATSRSGVAGAYNEQFF.

The chain links TRBV6-1 to TRBJ2-7; 9 nucleotides line up with TRBD1. CDR3 length: 14 amino acids. V was clipped by 6 bases and J by 3 bases; unmatched bases: 6. In germline, CDR1 is MNHNS, CDR2 SASEGT. The chain's CDR3 is CASRGDRVLYEQYF. As DNA, the CDR3 is TGTGCCAGCAGGGGGGACAGGGTTCTCTACGAGCAGTACTTC.

The count of this clone is one. This chain links TRBV7-9 with TRBJ1-6, with D hard to call. The V gene lost 1 base and the J gene lost 7 bases, with 8 bases spanning the gap. The CDR3 is made up of 14 amino acids. Germline assignment: CDR1 SEHNR and CDR2 FQNEAQ (reference sequence). CDR3 bases: TGTGCCAGCAGCTTAGTATTTGTAAATTCACCCCTCCACTTT. Protein product: CASSLVFVNSPLHF.

V gene TRBV7-9 combines with J gene TRBJ2-1, with 10 positions matching TRBD1. With 1 base clipped from V and 9 bases from J, the junction kept 6 bases outside the gene matches. Germline loops: CDR1 SEHNR, CDR2 FQNEAQ (reference sequence). This CDR3 contains 15 residues. The CDR3 is CASSLGGTGVGEQFF. The CDR3, as DNA: TGTGCCAGCAGCTTAGGAGGGACAGGGGTGGGTGAGCAGTTCTTC.

The CDR3 DNA reads TGTGCCAGCAGCTTCGGGATCACCAAGTCCTACGAGCAGTACTTC. It yields the protein CASSFGITKSYEQYF. The gene calls are TRBV11-1 and TRBJ2-7; D possibly corresponds to TRBD2 (5 bases). Trimming shortened V by 3 bases and J by 1 base, and 13 bases separated the two germline ends. This CDR3 has 15 residues. From germline, CDR1 is SGHAT and CDR2 FQDESV (reference sequence).

V is TRBV5-1 and J is TRBJ2-2, with 9 positions matching TRBD2. This CDR3 is 15 amino acids long. The V gene end was trimmed by 6 bases and the J gene end by 0 bases; junction bases not matched to a gene: 3. Germline V gene lookup returns CDR1 SGHRS and CDR2 YFSETQ. The CDR3 DNA reads TGCGCCAGCACCCTAGCGGGGACGAACACCGGGGAGCTGTTTTTT. Its translation is CASTLAGTNTGELFF.

The V and J genes are TRBV7-9 and TRBJ2-3; 7 nucleotides match TRBD2. The CDR3 runs to 15 residues. Germline V gene lookup returns CDR1 SEHNR and CDR2 FQNEAQ (reference sequence). V dropped 1 base and J dropped 5; count of bases not matched to a gene: 6. The CDR3 here is CASSLGAVAGDTQYF. CDR3 in DNA: TGTGCCAGCAGCTTAGGGGCGGTAGCGGGAGATACGCAGTATTTT.

The chain carries TRBV5-6 and TRBJ1-1; D is perhaps TRBD1 (6 bases). This CDR3 comprises 17 residues. Germline V lookup: CDR1 SGHDT, CDR2 YYEEEE. Between the trimmed V and J ends, which lost 4 bases and 6 bases, there was a span of 25 bases. The CDR3 coding sequence is TGTGCCAGCAGCCTTGTTCGCGGAGGGGGGGCGATCGCTGAAGCTTTCTTT. It is translated as CASSLVRGGGAIAEAFF.